Listed here are 16 T cell receptor beta chains from one sample, sequenced in a study of Ad26.COV2.S vaccination and SARS-CoV-2 variants. TCRdb's table, derived via immunoSEQ multiplex PCR, lists solely in-frame clones and lacks some. The table has about 330,000 clones, 75% to 90% seen once. Treatment given: roughly 19 received Ad26.COV2.S at low or high dose, single or two shots; 5 received placebo; per-sample allocation not given. The samples were gathered on day 63 after the first injection of vaccine or placebo. The input for sequencing was peripheral blood, taken in a trial of Ad26.COV2.S vaccine versus placebo. Receptor source: a person between 18 and 65 years old who received the Ad26.COV2.S COVID-19 vaccine or a placebo.

This sequence joins TRBV7-9 and TRBJ1-1; 7 nucleotides align to TRBD1. There are 15 residues in the CDR3. CDR1 SEHNR and CDR2 FQNEAQ come from the germline V gene (reference sequence). The trim removed 1 base at V and 3 bases at J, leaving 5 bases unmatched. CDR3 bases: TGTGCCAGCAGCTTAGAGGGGGCGGGGTACACTGAAGCTTTCTTT. This encodes CASSLEGAGYTEAFF.

This rearrangement joins TRBV15 to TRBJ1-1; no reliable D call. The V end lost 0 bases, the J end lost 7 bases, and 12 bases lay between the germline ends. CDR3 size: 14 residues. Germline V gene lookup returns CDR1 LNHNV and CDR2 YYDKDF (reference sequence). The CDR3 loop is CATSRDLSVFEAFF. As DNA, the CDR3 is TGTGCCACCAGCAGAGATCTTAGCGTTTTTGAAGCTTTCTTT.

Remarks on this clone: The sample has other DNA sequences that encode this CDR3 too. The gene calls are TRBV7-2 and TRBJ2-5, with a tentative D call TRBD2 (6 bases). The CDR3 totals 14 residues. Germline V gives CDR1 SGHTA, CDR2 FQGNSA. V was trimmed by 0 bases and J by 4 bases, leaving 9 bases between them. CDR3: CASSLAGGGETQYF. The CDR3 DNA follows: TGTGCCAGCAGCTTAGCGGGGGGTGGAGAGACCCAGTACTTC.

This clone was detected only a few times. The chain couples TRBV10-1 to TRBJ1-6; 9 nucleotides line up with TRBD1. This CDR3 contains 14 residues. With 10 bases clipped from V and 7 bases from J, the junction kept 8 bases outside the gene matches. CDR1 and CDR2 from the germline V gene are WNHNN and SYGVQD (reference sequence). DNA of the CDR3: TGCGCCACCCTAATAGGACAGGGGAATTCACCCCTCCACTTT. Its protein product is CATLIGQGNSPLHF.

The chain links TRBV10-3 to TRBJ1-2; D is uncertain. V was cut by 4 bases and J by 8 bases, with 11 bases left in between. There are 12 residues in the CDR3. Germline CDR1 and CDR2: ENHRY and SYGVKD. This CDR3 is CAISVEVGGYTF. The CDR3 bases are TGTGCCATCAGTGTAGAGGTAGGAGGCTACACCTTC.

The chain combines TRBV2 with TRBJ1-2, with D possibly being TRBD1 (5 bases). Germline CDR1 is SNHLY and CDR2 is FYNNEI. There are 13 residues in the CDR3. Between the trimmed V and J ends, which lost 1 base and 5 bases, there was a span of 8 bases. The DNA for the CDR3 is TGTGCCAGCAGTGAAGGGGGGGAATATGGCTACACCTTC. Its translation: CASSEGGEYGYTF. The full variable domain, with the rest looked up from reference TRBV2 and TRBJ1-2, is EPEVTQTPSHQVTQMGQEVILRCVPISNHLYFYWYRQILGQKVEFLVSFYNNEISEKSEIFDDQFSVERPDGSNFTLKIRSTKLEDSAMYFCASSEGGEYGYTFGSGTRLTVV.

There are a few counts of this clone. The chain is built from TRBV5-5 and TRBJ2-3, with 8 bases lining up with TRBD1. Germline values: CDR1 SGHKS, CDR2 YYEKEE (reference sequence). The CDR3 has 14 amino acids. The V segment lost 0 bases and the J segment 10 bases; nucleotides outside the gene matches: 7. In DNA, the CDR3 is TGTGCCAGCAGCTTGGATGGGACAGGTAATGCGCAGTATTTT. Protein product: CASSLDGTGNAQYF.

The chain uses TRBV19 and TRBJ1-1; D might be TRBD1 (6 bases). The CDR3 is made up of 16 amino acids. V dropped 7 bases and J dropped 2 bases, with 20 bases sitting between them. Germline V CDR1 and CDR2: LNHDA, SQIVND (reference sequence). CDR3 coding DNA: TGTGCCAGTATCCCTTCGGGGGCAGGGAGAAACACTGAAGCTTTCTTT. This sequence encodes CASIPSGAGRNTEAFF.

The chain joins TRBV5-1 to TRBJ2-4; D gene uncertain. The CDR3 is made up of 13 amino acids. The V end lost 5 bases, the J end lost 8 bases, and 14 bases lay between the germline ends. CDR1 is SGHRS and CDR2 is YFSETQ in the germline V gene. This chain's CDR3 is CASSLPYADIQYF. The CDR3 DNA follows: TGCGCCAGCAGTCTTCCCTATGCGGACATTCAGTACTTC. The variable domain in full, completed from reference TRBV5-1 and TRBJ2-4, reads KAGVTQTPRYLIKTRGQQVTLSCSPISGHRSVSWYQQTPGQGLQFLFEYFSETQRNKGNFPGRFSGRQFSNSRSEMNVSTLELGDSALYLCASSLPYADIQYFGAGTRLSVL.

J is TRBJ2-1 and V is TRBV29-1; D gene uncertain. CDR3 length: 14 amino acids. Germline assignment: CDR1 SQVTM and CDR2 ANQGSEA. The V end lost 3 bases, the J end lost 2 bases, and 11 bases lay between the germline ends. The CDR3 is CSVDQAIAYNEQFF. CDR3 DNA: TGCAGCGTTGACCAGGCCATCGCCTACAATGAGCAGTTCTTC.

The V gene is TRBV30, the J gene TRBJ1-1, with a tentative D call TRBD1 (5 bases). This CDR3 is 14 amino acids long. The germline gives CDR1 GTSNPN, CDR2 SVGIG (reference sequence). V was cut by 2 bases and J by 1 base, with 11 bases left in between. CDR3 nucleotide sequence: TGTGCCTGGAGTCCTCCCGGGGGGAACACTGAAGCTTTCTTT. It translates to CAWSPPGGNTEAFF.

Concerning this clone itself: This sample also contains other DNA sequences that code for the same CDR3. CDR3: CASSPGTYGYTF. Written as DNA, the CDR3 is TGTGCCAGCAGCCCTGGGACCTATGGCTACACCTTC. V usage is TRBV7-8 and J usage is TRBJ1-2; D may be TRBD1 (5 bases). Looked up from germline, CDR1 is SGHVS and CDR2 is FQNEAQ. The CDR3 consists of 12 residues. V was clipped by 5 bases and J by 4 bases, with 8 bases between them.

This chain links TRBV7-8 with TRBJ2-4; no firm D call. Germline loops: CDR1 SGHVS, CDR2 FQNEAQ. V lost 3 bases, J lost 1 base, and 1 base lay in between. This CDR3 has 12 residues. The CDR3, as DNA: TGTGCCAGCAGCTTTGCCAAAAACATTCAGTACTTC. Protein: CASSFAKNIQYF.

The V and J genes are TRBV19 and TRBJ1-4; possibly TRBD1 for D (5 bases). CDR1 is LNHDA, CDR2 SQIVND, per germline (reference sequence). This CDR3 contains 16 residues. Trimming removed 5 bases from V and 3 bases from J, with 16 bases in between. The CDR3 DNA sequence: TGTGCCAGTAGTGCCGTCCGATGGGGGGCTAATGAAAAACTGTTTTTT. Translated: CASSAVRWGANEKLFF.

This clone has just one count. The chain joins TRBV7-2 to TRBJ1-5; the match to TRBD1 covers 7 bases. Trimming took 1 base from V and 8 from J; bases not matched to a gene: 5. The CDR3 totals 14 residues. The germline gives CDR1 SGHTA, CDR2 FQGNSA. The CDR3 is CASSLDRGKEPQHF. The CDR3 coding sequence is TGTGCCAGCAGCTTAGACAGGGGCAAAGAGCCCCAGCATTTT.

This chain uses TRBV7-9 with TRBJ1-1; D is undetermined. CDR1 is SEHNR, CDR2 FQNEAQ, per germline (reference sequence). V lost 5 bases, J lost 3 bases, and 16 bases lay in between. CDR3 size: 15 residues. The CDR3 nucleotides read TGTGCCAGCAGCCCAGGTGCAATTGTGGACACTGAAGCTTTCTTT. Translating it yields CASSPGAIVDTEAFF.